This T cell receptor (beta chain) originates from a study of blood T cell repertoires in COVID-19. Study in general: The analysed material was cDNA or gDNA that came from T cells, B-cell-depleted T cells, or PBMCs.

CDR1 MDHEN and CDR2 SYDVKM come from the germline V gene. J was trimmed by 4 bases and V by 4 bases; bases with no gene match: 7. The CDR3 is made up of 15 amino acids. TCRdb's table, derived via immunoSEQ multiplex PCR, lists solely in-frame clones and lacks some. The table lists fewer than 200,000 clones, 79% of them singletons, with around 20% in the top ten. V usage is TRBV28 and J usage is TRBJ2-5, with 9 bases matching TRBD1. Input material: PBMCs or T cells enriched from blood (not recorded which). The receptor comes from a woman aged 70 to 79 in a cohort exposed to, infected with or recovered from COVID-19 (not recorded which). The CDR3 nucleotides read TGTGCCAGCAGTTACAACAGGGGGCTAAGAGAGACCCAGTACTTC. Translation gives CASSYNRGLRETQYF. Complete variable domain (other parts from reference TRBV28 and TRBJ2-5): DVKVTQSSRYLVKRTGEKVFLECVQDMDHENMFWYRQDPGLGLRLIYFSYDVKMKEKGDIPEGYSVSREKKERFSLILESASTNQTSMYLCASSYNRGLRETQYFGPGTRLLVL.